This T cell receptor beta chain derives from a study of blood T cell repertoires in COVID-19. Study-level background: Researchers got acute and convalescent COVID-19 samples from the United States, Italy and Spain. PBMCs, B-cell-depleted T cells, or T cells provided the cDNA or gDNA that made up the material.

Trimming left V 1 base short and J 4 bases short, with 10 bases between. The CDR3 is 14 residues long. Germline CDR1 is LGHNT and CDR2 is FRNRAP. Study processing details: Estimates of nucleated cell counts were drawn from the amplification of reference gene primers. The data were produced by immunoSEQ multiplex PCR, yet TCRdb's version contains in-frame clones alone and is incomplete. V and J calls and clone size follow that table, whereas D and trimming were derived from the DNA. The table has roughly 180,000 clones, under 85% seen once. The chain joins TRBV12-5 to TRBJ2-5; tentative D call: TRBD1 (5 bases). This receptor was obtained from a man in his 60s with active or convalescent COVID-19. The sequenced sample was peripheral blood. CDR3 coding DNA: TGTGCTAGTGGTTTGGGTTGGGGCCCAGAGACCCAGTACTTC. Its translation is CASGLGWGPETQYF.